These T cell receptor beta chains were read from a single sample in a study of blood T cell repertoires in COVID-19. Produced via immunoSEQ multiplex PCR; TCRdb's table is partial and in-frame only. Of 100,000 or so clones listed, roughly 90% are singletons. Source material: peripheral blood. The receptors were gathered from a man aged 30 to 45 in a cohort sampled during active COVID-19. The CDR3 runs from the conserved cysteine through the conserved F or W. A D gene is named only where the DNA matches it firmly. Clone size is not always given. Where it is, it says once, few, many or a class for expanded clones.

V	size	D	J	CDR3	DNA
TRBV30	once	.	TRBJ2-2	CAWRGARDTGELFF	TGTGCCTGGAGGGGGGCCAGAGACACCGGGGAGCTGTTTTTT
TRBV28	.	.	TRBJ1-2	CASRGQVGGYTF	TGTGCCAGCAGGGGGCAAGTAGGTGGCTACACCTTC
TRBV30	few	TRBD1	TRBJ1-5	CAWSVGQGGQPQHF	TGTGCCTGGAGTGTCGGACAGGGGGGTCAGCCCCAGCATTTT
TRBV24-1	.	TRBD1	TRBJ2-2	CATSDAADRRNTGELFF	TGTGCCACCAGTGATGCTGCGGACAGGAGAAACACCGGGGAGCTGTTTTTT
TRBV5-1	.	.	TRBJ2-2	CASGITGTGELFF	TGCGCCAGCGGCATAACAGGGACCGGGGAGCTGTTTTTT
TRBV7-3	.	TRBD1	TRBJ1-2	CASSVGTDYGYTF	TGTGCCAGCAGCGTTGGGACAGATTATGGCTACACCTTC
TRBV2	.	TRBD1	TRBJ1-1	CASRLDDRGGAEAFF	TGTGCCAGCAGACTCGACGACAGGGGAGGGGCTGAAGCTTTCTTT
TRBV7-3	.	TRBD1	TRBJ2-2	CASSSPGQGGTGELFF	TGTGCCAGCAGCTCGCCGGGACAGGGAGGGACCGGGGAGCTGTTTTTT
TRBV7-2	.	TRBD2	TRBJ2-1	CASSLAQRGYNEQFF	TGTGCCAGCAGCTTAGCACAGCGGGGATACAATGAGCAGTTCTTC
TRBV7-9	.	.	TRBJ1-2	CASSLTTGSYGYTF	TGTGCCAGCAGCCTAACGACAGGATCCTATGGCTACACCTTC
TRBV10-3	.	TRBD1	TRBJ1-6	CAISEFPGQGESPLHF	TGTGCCATCAGTGAGTTCCCGGGACAGGGGGAATCACCCCTCCACTTT
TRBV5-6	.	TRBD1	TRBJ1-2	CASSKGTGNYGYTF	TGTGCCAGCAGCAAGGGGACAGGGAACTATGGCTACACCTTC
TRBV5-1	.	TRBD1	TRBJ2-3	CASTEGQGADTQYF	TGCGCCAGCACGGAGGGACAGGGTGCAGATACGCAGTATTTT
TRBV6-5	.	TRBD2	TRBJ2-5	CASSPGTKGGETQYF	TGTGCCAGCAGCCCCGGGACTAAAGGAGGGGAGACCCAGTACTTC
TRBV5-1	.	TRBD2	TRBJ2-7	CASSLWVAGGPMSYEQYF	TGCGCCAGCAGCTTGTGGGTAGCGGGGGGGCCGATGAGCTACGAGCAGTACTTC
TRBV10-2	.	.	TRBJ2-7	CASSEPGVSYEQYF	TGCGCCAGCAGTGAGCCAGGGGTCTCCTACGAGCAGTACTTC
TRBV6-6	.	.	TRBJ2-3	CASSSRDLSTDTQYF	TGTGCCAGCAGTTCCAGGGATCTTAGCACAGATACGCAGTATTTT
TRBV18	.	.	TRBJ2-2	CATRSYTGELFF	TGTGCCACTCGGTCTTACACCGGGGAGCTGTTTTTT
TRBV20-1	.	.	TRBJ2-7	CSVPTGEQYF	TGCAGTGTTCCGACAGGCGAGCAGTACTTC
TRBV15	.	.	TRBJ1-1	CATSRERGGGTEAFF	TGTGCCACCAGCAGAGAGCGGGGCGGGGGCACTGAAGCTTTCTTT
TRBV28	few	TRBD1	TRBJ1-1	CATSRDRANTEAFF	TGTGCCACCTCACGCGACAGGGCGAACACTGAAGCTTTCTTT
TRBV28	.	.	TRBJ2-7	CASSPPRGFPLGYEQYF	TGTGCCAGCAGTCCCCCCCGGGGGTTCCCCCTGGGATATGAGCAGTACTTC
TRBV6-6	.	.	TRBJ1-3	CASSPGGGAGGNTIYF	TGTGCCAGCAGCCCCGGGGGGGGCGCGGGGGGAAACACCATATATTTT
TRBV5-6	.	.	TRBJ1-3	CASSSFGGEVGNTIYF	TGTGCCAGCAGCTCCTTCGGCGGGGAAGTTGGAAACACCATATATTTT
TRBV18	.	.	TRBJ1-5	CASSESQVYNQPQHF	TGTGCCAGCTCAGAGTCACAGGTTTACAATCAGCCCCAGCATTTT
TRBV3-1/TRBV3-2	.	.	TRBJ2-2	CASSQSRVRELFF	TGTGCCAGCAGCCAGTCCAGGGTTCGGGAGCTGTTTTTT
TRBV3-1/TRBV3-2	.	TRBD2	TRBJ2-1	CASSPSNSGGYNEQFF	TGTGCCAGCAGCCCAAGTAATAGCGGGGGATACAATGAGCAGTTCTTC
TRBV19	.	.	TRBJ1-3	CASRPDISGNTIYF	TGTGCCAGTAGGCCGGACATCTCTGGAAACACCATATATTTT
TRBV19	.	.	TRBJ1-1	CASKVGSGAVNTEAFF	TGTGCCAGTAAGGTTGGGTCAGGGGCTGTGAACACTGAAGCTTTCTTT
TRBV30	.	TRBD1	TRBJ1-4	CAWSGHRGLREKLFF	TGTGCCTGGAGTGGCCACAGGGGACTCAGGGAAAAACTGTTTTTT
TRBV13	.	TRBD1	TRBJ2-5	CASSLRTGPQETQYF	TGTGCCAGCAGCCTGCGGACAGGACCGCAAGAGACCCAGTACTTC
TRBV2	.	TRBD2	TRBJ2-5	CASRRSGGGETQYF	TGTGCCAGCCGCCGATCCGGGGGGGGAGAGACCCAGTACTTC
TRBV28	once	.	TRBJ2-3	CASSSSSSTDTQYF	TGTGCCAGCAGTTCTAGCTCGAGCACAGATACGCAGTATTTT
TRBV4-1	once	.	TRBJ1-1	CASSQTVQLNTEAFF	TGCGCCAGCAGCCAGACAGTCCAACTGAACACTGAAGCTTTCTTT
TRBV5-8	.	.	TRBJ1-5	CASSLGGQLYQPQHF	TGTGCCAGCAGCTTGGGCGGACAGCTGTATCAGCCCCAGCATTTT
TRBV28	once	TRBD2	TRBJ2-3	CASTLGLAGGSDTQYF	TGTGCCAGCACTTTAGGTCTAGCGGGGGGGTCAGATACGCAGTATTTT
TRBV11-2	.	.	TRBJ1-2	CASSLEGLPGGYTF	TGTGCCAGCAGCTTGGAGGGCTTACCGGGAGGCTACACCTTC
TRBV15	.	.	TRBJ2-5	CATSRVHRDETQYF	TGTGCCACCAGCAGAGTCCACAGGGACGAGACCCAGTACTTC
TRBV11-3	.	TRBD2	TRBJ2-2	CASSSFGGSTGELFF	TGTGCCAGCAGCTCATTCGGGGGGTCCACCGGGGAGCTGTTTTTT
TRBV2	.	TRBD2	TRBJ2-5	CASISGGAGTQYF	TGTGCCAGCATTAGCGGGGGGGCGGGGACCCAGTACTTC
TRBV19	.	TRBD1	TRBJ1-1	CASSGQGDTEAFF	TGTGCCAGTAGTGGACAGGGGGATACTGAAGCTTTCTTT
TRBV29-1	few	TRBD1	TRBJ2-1	CSVETGGYNEQFF	TGCAGCGTTGAGACAGGGGGCTACAATGAGCAGTTCTTC
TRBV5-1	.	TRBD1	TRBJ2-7	CASSRRTGYDEQYF	TGCGCCAGCAGCCGGCGGACAGGGTACGACGAGCAGTACTTC